This entry lists 31 T cell receptor beta chains sequenced from one sample in a study of graft-versus-host responses after intestinal transplantation. Here immunoSEQ multiplex PCR was the method, and the copy in TCRdb shows in-frame clones only, minus some. Of about 130,000 clones in the sample, roughly nine tenths were seen once. These receptors' antigens are unknown. Sample: unstimulated CD4+ T cells sorted from spleen or lymph node cells, taken before intestinal transplant. The receptors here all came from a human donor who received an intestinal transplant.

The V call is TRBV5-4, the J call TRBJ2-1; 8 bases are a match to TRBD2. Germline V CDR1 and CDR2: SGHNT, YYREEE (reference sequence). V lost 4 bases and J lost 8; bases outside the gene matches: 11. This CDR3 region has 15 residues. CDR3 sequence reads: CASSRPGLGLYEQFF. CDR3 in DNA: TGTGCCAGCAGCCGCCCGGGACTAGGATTGTATGAGCAGTTCTTC.

The chain joins TRBV7-2 to TRBJ2-3; 7 bases match TRBD2. The CDR3 loop spans 15 amino acids. V lost 3 bases and J lost 2; bases outside the gene matches: 5. The germline V gene encodes CDR1 SGHTA and CDR2 FQGNSA. CDR3 coding DNA: TGTGCCAGCAGCTTGATGGCGGGGGTCACAGATACGCAGTATTTT. The encoded protein is CASSLMAGVTDTQYF. Using reference TRBV7-2 and TRBJ2-3 for the parts outside the CDR3, the full variable domain is GAGVSQSPSNKVTEKGKDVELRCDPISGHTALYWYRQSLGQGLEFLIYFQGNSAPDKSGLPSDRFSAERTGGSVSTLTIQRTQQEDSAVYLCASSLMAGVTDTQYFGPGTRLTVL.

CDR3 sequence reads: CASSYEQGPYEQYF. The CDR3 nucleotides are TGTGCCAGCAGCTACGAACAGGGGCCATACGAGCAGTACTTC. The V gene is TRBV5-4, the J gene TRBJ2-7; 7 bases are shared with TRBD1. Losses at the gene ends were 3 bases for V and 4 bases for J; bases not matched to a gene: 7. Germline assignment: CDR1 SGHNT and CDR2 YYREEE (reference sequence). This CDR3 has 14 residues.

This sequence joins TRBV6-5 and TRBJ2-5; D gene unclear. CDR1 and CDR2 (germline): MNHEY, SVGAGI. V lost 0 bases and J lost 4, with 12 bases in between. The CDR3 extends over 15 amino acids. CDR3 region: CASSYSMPDGETQYF. The CDR3 bases are TGTGCCAGCAGTTACTCGATGCCAGACGGAGAGACCCAGTACTTC.

The chain has TRBV6-6 and TRBJ1-2; 10 bases align to TRBD1. Germline V lookup: CDR1 MNHNY, CDR2 SVGAGI (reference sequence). J gave up 2 bases and V 2 bases, and 5 bases lay outside the gene matches. This CDR3 comprises 16 residues. The CDR3 DNA reads TGTGCCAGCAGTTACCTCGGACAGGGGGACAACTATGGCTACACCTTC. Its translation: CASSYLGQGDNYGYTF.

V gene TRBV12-5 combines with J gene TRBJ2-7; 7 bases are a match to TRBD2. Per the germline V gene, CDR1 is LGHNT and CDR2 is FRNRAP. V lost 1 base to trimming and J lost 2 bases; unmatched junction nucleotides: 2. This CDR3 spans 14 amino acids. The CDR3: CASGLGGGTYEQYF. As DNA, the CDR3 is TGTGCTAGTGGTTTGGGGGGGGGAACCTACGAGCAGTACTTC.

V gene TRBV2 combines with J gene TRBJ1-5; a possible D gene is TRBD1 (5 bases). Deletions cut 6 bases from V and 6 bases from J, with 21 bases between. The germline V gene has CDR1 SNHLY and CDR2 FYNNEI. This CDR3 contains 16 residues. The CDR3 loop is CASSARQRSGGQPQHF. CDR3 bases: TGTGCCAGCAGCGCCAGACAGAGGTCGGGGGGTCAGCCCCAGCATTTT.

The genes are TRBV7-8 and TRBJ2-2; D uncertain. CDR1 is SGHVS, CDR2 FQNEAQ, per germline. Trimming left V 1 base short and J 7 bases short, with 4 bases between. The CDR3 has 12 residues. The chain's CDR3 is CASSLEVGELFF. The CDR3 nucleotides read TGTGCCAGCAGCTTAGAGGTCGGGGAGCTGTTTTTT.

This sequence joins TRBV5-1 and TRBJ2-6; possibly TRBD1 for D (5 bases). The germline V gene encodes CDR1 SGHRS and CDR2 YFSETQ. V dropped 6 bases and J dropped 1 base, with 11 bases sitting between them. The CDR3 loop spans 15 amino acids. The CDR3 here is CASTLSGSGANVLTF. CDR3 DNA: TGCGCCAGCACCTTATCAGGGTCTGGGGCCAACGTCCTGACTTTC.

Only a few counts were recorded for this clone. V usage is TRBV19 and J usage is TRBJ2-3; D not certain. CDR3 length: 13 amino acids. Trimming stripped 7 bases from V and 0 bases from J, with 8 bases between. Germline assignment: CDR1 LNHDA and CDR2 SQIVND (reference sequence). The CDR3 DNA reads TGTGCCAGTATCCAACCTAGCACAGATACGCAGTATTTT. Encoded protein: CASIQPSTDTQYF.

This sequence joins TRBV7-2 and TRBJ2-7; 8 nucleotides align to TRBD2. The CDR3 has 15 amino acids. Germline V gives CDR1 SGHTA, CDR2 FQGNSA. V shed 1 base and J 2 bases; nucleotides not matched to a gene: 4. CDR3 in amino acids: CASSLERGTPYEQYF. The CDR3 DNA follows: TGTGCCAGCAGCTTAGAGCGGGGGACCCCCTACGAGCAGTACTTC.

The chain employs TRBV18 and TRBJ2-5; tentatively, D is TRBD2 (6 bases). V was shortened by 6 bases and J by 5 bases, with 16 bases between the two germline ends. The V gene's germline CDR1 is KGHSH and CDR2 LQKENI. This CDR3 is built from 14 residues. As DNA, the CDR3 is TGTGCCAGCTCGCCCTATTCTAGCGAGGAGACCCAGTACTTC. Translating gives CASSPYSSEETQYF.

This clone was seen only once. This chain connects TRBV18 to TRBJ2-7, with 9 bases lining up with TRBD1. Trimming took 2 bases from V and 7 from J; bases not matched to a gene: 12. Germline V gene lookup returns CDR1 KGHSH and CDR2 LQKENI. This CDR3 has 16 residues. The CDR3 DNA reads TGTGCCAGCTCACCAAACCCGGGACAGGGTTCAGGGGAGCAGTACTTC. The encoded protein is CASSPNPGQGSGEQYF.

This clone appeared once. This chain connects TRBV5-1 to TRBJ2-1, with TRBD2 matching 12 bases. Germline V gene lookup returns CDR1 SGHRS and CDR2 YFSETQ. The V gene end was trimmed by 3 bases and the J gene end by 7 bases; junction bases not matched to a gene: 2. CDR3 length: 14 amino acids. As DNA, the CDR3 is TGCGCCAGCAGCTCGGGGACTAGCGGGAATGAGCAGTTCTTC. Protein: CASSSGTSGNEQFF. Full variable domain (remainder filled in from reference TRBV5-1 and TRBJ2-1): KAGVTQTPRYLIKTRGQQVTLSCSPISGHRSVSWYQQTPGQGLQFLFEYFSETQRNKGNFPGRFSGRQFSNSRSEMNVSTLELGDSALYLCASSSGTSGNEQFFGPGTRLTVL.

The chain uses TRBV2 and TRBJ2-3, with D uncertain. Looked up from germline, CDR1 is SNHLY and CDR2 is FYNNEI. The CDR3 contains 14 residues. The V end lost 5 bases, the J end lost 2 bases, and 11 bases lay between the germline ends. The CDR3 loop reads CASSRLLDTDTQYF. The CDR3 nucleotides are TGTGCCAGCAGTCGGTTGCTGGACACAGATACGCAGTATTTT. The variable domain in full, completed from reference TRBV2 and TRBJ2-3, reads EPEVTQTPSHQVTQMGQEVILRCVPISNHLYFYWYRQILGQKVEFLVSFYNNEISEKSEIFDDQFSVERPDGSNFTLKIRSTKLEDSAMYFCASSRLLDTDTQYFGPGTRLTVL.

The chain carries TRBV27 and TRBJ2-2, with 7 bases fitting TRBD1. Germline CDR1 MNHEY, CDR2 SMNVEV (reference sequence). The CDR3 loop spans 15 amino acids. Germline trimming cut 6 bases from V and 6 bases from J; bases unmatched to any gene: 10. The CDR3 nucleotides are TGTGCCAGCAGCTACAGGGGCCCAGGGGCCGGGGAGCTGTTTTTT. Its protein product is CASSYRGPGAGELFF.

The chain joins TRBV6-1 to TRBJ1-2, with no clear D. V was trimmed by 10 bases and J by 4 bases, leaving 10 bases between them. The germline V gene has CDR1 MNHNS and CDR2 SASEGT. The length of the CDR3 is 11 residues. CDR3 nucleotides: TGTGCCACCACTCGGAGCTATGGCTACACCTTC. It yields the protein CATTRSYGYTF.

Only one count was recorded for this clone. V is TRBV10-2 and J is TRBJ1-2; no clear D gene. This CDR3 is built from 13 residues. Germline values: CDR1 WSHSY, CDR2 SAAADI. V lost 7 bases to trimming and J lost 5 bases, with 14 bases between them. Written as DNA, the CDR3 is TGCGCCAGCACTGACAACTTTCAGTATGGCTACACCTTC. It yields the protein CASTDNFQYGYTF.

This chain links TRBV7-3 with TRBJ2-1, with D tentatively TRBD2 (7 bases). Germline V gene lookup returns CDR1 SGHTA and CDR2 FQGTGA. Trimming took 5 bases from V and 2 from J, leaving 13 bases between them. The CDR3 spans 15 residues. This chain's CDR3 is CASSAYGGPYNEQFF. The CDR3 DNA sequence: TGTGCCAGCAGCGCCTACGGGGGGCCCTACAATGAGCAGTTCTTC.

For the CDR3, the DNA is TGCGCCAGCAGTTTAGGGCCCGAAGAGACCCAGTACTTC. Protein product: CASSLGPEETQYF. The chain combines TRBV5-1 with TRBJ2-5; D uncertain. CDR3 size: 13 residues. Looked up from germline, CDR1 is SGHRS and CDR2 is YFSETQ. V lost 5 bases and J lost 3, with 11 bases in between.

This clone was observed a handful of times. The rearrangement links TRBV9 to TRBJ1-3; D is uncertain. The CDR3 consists of 16 residues. V lost 0 bases, J lost 1 base, and 11 bases lay in between. Per the germline V gene, CDR1 is SGDLS and CDR2 is YYNGEE. In nucleotides, the CDR3 is TGTGCCAGCAGCGTAGCTACCGACTTTTCTGGAAACACCATATATTTT. Its protein product is CASSVATDFSGNTIYF.

The gene calls are TRBV29-1 and TRBJ1-1; 7 bases fit TRBD1. Germline-derived CDR1 and CDR2 are SQVTM and ANQGSEA. Germline trimming cut 6 bases from V and 6 bases from J; bases unmatched to any gene: 7. The CDR3 contains 12 residues. The chain's CDR3 is CSVGPGTAEAFF. CDR3 DNA: TGCAGCGTCGGTCCCGGGACAGCTGAAGCTTTCTTT.

The rearrangement uses TRBV6-1 and TRBJ1-6; a weak D match, TRBD1 (6 bases). Germline CDR1 and CDR2: MNHNS and SASEGT. The germline V and J ends were trimmed by 6 bases and 8 bases, with 17 bases remaining between them. The CDR3 runs 15 residues. CDR3 protein: CASRHTGTYYSPLHF. CDR3 sequence (DNA): TGTGCCAGCAGACACACCGGGACATACTATTCACCCCTCCACTTT.

The V and J genes are TRBV6-1 and TRBJ1-1; D is uncertain. This CDR3 has 13 amino acids. V gave up 2 bases and J gave up 11 bases, with 15 bases separating them. Germline V gene lookup returns CDR1 MNHNS and CDR2 SASEGT. In DNA, the CDR3 is TGTGCCAGCAGTGAATCGTTGCGGCTGGACGCTTTCTTT. Translating gives CASSESLRLDAFF.

V gene TRBV5-1 combines with J gene TRBJ1-1; D call uncertain. The CDR3 sequence is 13 residues long. Germline values: CDR1 SGHRS, CDR2 YFSETQ. The V gene lost 1 base and the J gene lost 10 bases, with 14 bases spanning the gap. The DNA for the CDR3 is TGCGCCAGCAGCTTGTCAGGAAAAGAGAGAGCTTTCTTT. Its protein product is CASSLSGKERAFF.

The V and J genes are TRBV19 and TRBJ1-1; 11 positions match TRBD1. The CDR3 spans 13 residues. V lost 7 bases and J lost 10; bases outside the gene matches: 8. CDR1 and CDR2 (germline): LNHDA, SQIVND (reference sequence). CDR3 DNA: TGTGCCAGTAAACATCCCGGGACAGGGGGAGCTTTCTTT. This translates into CASKHPGTGGAFF.

The V and J genes are TRBV19 and TRBJ1-2; D remains ambiguous. CDR1 is LNHDA, CDR2 SQIVND, per germline (reference sequence). This CDR3 contains 17 residues. Trimming stripped 3 bases from V and 2 bases from J, with 19 bases between. Here the CDR3 reads CASSIQQLLTFNYGYTF. CDR3 DNA: TGTGCCAGTAGTATTCAACAGCTCCTTACCTTCAACTATGGCTACACCTTC. Full variable domain (rest looked up from reference TRBV19 and TRBJ1-2): DGGITQSPKYLFRKEGQNVTLSCEQNLNHDAMYWYRQDPGQGLRLIYYSQIVNDFQKGDIAEGYSVSREKKESFPLTVTSAQKNPTAFYLCASSIQQLLTFNYGYTFGSGTRLTVV.

The V and J genes are TRBV11-3 and TRBJ1-1; no firm D call. V was pared by 2 bases and J by 2 bases, with 6 bases between. The CDR3 has 13 amino acids. The germline CDR1 and CDR2 sequences are SGHNT and YENEEA. CDR3: CASSLYINTEAFF. DNA for the CDR3: TGTGCCAGCAGCTTATACATTAACACTGAAGCTTTCTTT.

The chain is built from TRBV15 and TRBJ2-1, with D maybe TRBD1 (5 bases). The ends were cut back, 8 bases at V and 2 bases at J, with 7 bases in the middle. The CDR3 is made up of 12 amino acids. CDR1 and CDR2 (germline): LNHNV, YYDKDF (reference sequence). This CDR3 is CATGAAYNEQFF. The CDR3 DNA reads as TGTGCCACCGGGGCGGCCTACAATGAGCAGTTCTTC. The whole variable domain, remainder taken from reference TRBV15 and TRBJ2-1, is DAMVIQNPRYQVTQFGKPVTLSCSQTLNHNVMYWYQQKSSQAPKLLFHYYDKDFNNEADTPDNFQSRRPNTSFCFLDIRSPGLGDTAMYLCATGAAYNEQFFGPGTRLTVL.

V is TRBV15 and J is TRBJ2-1, with 7 bases lining up with TRBD1. Germline CDR1 LNHNV, CDR2 YYDKDF (reference sequence). The CDR3 contains 16 residues. V shed 5 bases, J shed 1 base, and the junction held 8 bases outside the gene matches. The chain's CDR3 is CATSPDRVASYNEQFF. The CDR3, as DNA: TGTGCCACCAGCCCTGACAGGGTAGCTTCCTACAATGAGCAGTTCTTC.

V gene TRBV7-9 combines with J gene TRBJ1-2; maybe TRBD1 (5 bases). Germline assignment: CDR1 SEHNR and CDR2 FQNEAQ (reference sequence). The CDR3 is made up of 12 amino acids. Trimming took 5 bases from V and 4 from J, leaving 8 bases between them. In DNA form, the CDR3 reads TGTGCCAGCAGCACCGACAGCTATGGCTACACCTTC. The encoded protein is CASSTDSYGYTF.